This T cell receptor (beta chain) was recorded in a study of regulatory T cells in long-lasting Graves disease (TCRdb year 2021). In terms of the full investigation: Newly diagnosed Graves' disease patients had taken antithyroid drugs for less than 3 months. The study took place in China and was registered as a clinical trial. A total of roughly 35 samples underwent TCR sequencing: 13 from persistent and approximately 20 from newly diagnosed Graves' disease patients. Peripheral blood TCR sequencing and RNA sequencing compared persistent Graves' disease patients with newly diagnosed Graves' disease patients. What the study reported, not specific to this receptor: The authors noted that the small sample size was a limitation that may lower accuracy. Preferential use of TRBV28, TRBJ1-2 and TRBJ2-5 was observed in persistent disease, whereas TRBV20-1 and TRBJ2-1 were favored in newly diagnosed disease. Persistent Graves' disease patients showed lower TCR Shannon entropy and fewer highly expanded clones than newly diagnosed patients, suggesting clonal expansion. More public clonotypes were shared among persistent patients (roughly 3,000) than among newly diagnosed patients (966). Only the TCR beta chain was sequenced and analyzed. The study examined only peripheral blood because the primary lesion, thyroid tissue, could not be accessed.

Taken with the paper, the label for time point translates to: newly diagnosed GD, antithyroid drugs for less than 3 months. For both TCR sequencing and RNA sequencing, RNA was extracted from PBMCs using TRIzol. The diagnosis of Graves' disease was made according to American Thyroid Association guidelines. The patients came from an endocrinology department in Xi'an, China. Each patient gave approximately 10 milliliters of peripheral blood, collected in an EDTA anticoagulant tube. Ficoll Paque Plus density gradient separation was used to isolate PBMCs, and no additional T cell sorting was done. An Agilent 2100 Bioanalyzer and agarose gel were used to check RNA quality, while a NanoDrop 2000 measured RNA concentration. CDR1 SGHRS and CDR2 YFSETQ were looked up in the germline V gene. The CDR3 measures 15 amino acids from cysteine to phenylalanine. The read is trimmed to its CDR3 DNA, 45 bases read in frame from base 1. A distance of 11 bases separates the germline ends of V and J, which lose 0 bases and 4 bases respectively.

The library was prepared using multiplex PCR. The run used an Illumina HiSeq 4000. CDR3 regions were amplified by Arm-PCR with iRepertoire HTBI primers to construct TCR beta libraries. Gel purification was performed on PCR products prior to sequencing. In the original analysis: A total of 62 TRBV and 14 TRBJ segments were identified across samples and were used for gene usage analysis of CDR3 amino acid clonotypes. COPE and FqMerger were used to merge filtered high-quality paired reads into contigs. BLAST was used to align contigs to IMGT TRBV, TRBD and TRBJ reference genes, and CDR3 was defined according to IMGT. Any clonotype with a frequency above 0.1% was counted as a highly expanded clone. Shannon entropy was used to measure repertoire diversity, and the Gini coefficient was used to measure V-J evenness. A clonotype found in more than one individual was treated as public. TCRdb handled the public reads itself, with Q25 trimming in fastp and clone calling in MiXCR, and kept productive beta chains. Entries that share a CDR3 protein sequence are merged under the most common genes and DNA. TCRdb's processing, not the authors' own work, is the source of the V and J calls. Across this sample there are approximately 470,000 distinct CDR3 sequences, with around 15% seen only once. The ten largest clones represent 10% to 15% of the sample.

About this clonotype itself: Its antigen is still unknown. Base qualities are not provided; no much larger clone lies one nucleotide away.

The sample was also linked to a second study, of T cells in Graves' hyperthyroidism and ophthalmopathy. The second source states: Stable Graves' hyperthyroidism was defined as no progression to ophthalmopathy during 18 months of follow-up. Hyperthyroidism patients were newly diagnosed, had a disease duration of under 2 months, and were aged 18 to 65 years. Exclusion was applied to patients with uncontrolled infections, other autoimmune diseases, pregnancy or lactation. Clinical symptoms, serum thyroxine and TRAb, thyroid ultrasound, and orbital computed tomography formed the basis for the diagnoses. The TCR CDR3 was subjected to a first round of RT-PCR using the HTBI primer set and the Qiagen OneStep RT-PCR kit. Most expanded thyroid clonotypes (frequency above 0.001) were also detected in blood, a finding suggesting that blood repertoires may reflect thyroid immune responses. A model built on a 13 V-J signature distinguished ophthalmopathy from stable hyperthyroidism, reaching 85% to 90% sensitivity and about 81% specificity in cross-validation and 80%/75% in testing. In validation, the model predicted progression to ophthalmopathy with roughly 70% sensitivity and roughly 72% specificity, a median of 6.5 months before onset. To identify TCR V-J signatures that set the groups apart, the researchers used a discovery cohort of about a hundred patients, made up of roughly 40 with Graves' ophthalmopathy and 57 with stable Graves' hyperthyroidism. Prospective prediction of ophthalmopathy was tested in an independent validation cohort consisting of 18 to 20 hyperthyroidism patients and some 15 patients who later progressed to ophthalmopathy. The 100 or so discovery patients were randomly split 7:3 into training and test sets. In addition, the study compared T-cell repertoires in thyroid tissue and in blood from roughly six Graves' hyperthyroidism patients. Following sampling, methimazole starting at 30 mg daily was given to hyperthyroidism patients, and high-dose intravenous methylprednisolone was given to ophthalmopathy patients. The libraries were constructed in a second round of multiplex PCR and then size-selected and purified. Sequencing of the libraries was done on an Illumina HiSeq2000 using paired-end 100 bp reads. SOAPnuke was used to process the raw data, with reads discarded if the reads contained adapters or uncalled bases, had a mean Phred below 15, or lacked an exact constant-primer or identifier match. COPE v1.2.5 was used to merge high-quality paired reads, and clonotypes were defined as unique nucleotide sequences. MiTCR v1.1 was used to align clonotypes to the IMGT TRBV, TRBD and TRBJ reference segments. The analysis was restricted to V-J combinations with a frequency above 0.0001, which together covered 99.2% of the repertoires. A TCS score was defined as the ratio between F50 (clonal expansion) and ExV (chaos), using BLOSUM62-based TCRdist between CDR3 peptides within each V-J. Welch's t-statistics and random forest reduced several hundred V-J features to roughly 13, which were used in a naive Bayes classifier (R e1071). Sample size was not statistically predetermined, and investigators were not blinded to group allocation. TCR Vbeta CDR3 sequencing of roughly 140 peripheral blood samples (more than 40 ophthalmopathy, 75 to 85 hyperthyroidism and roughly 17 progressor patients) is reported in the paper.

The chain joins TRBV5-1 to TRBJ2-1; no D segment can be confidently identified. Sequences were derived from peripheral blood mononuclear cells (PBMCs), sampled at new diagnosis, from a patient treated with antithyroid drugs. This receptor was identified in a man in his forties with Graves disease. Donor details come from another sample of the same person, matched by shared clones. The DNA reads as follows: TGCGCCAGCAGCTTGGTTGCGGAACCATACAATGAGCAGTTCTTC. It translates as CASSLVAEPYNEQFF. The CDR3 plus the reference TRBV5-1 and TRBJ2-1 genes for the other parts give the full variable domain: KAGVTQTPRYLIKTRGQQVTLSCSPISGHRSVSWYQQTPGQGLQFLFEYFSETQRNKGNFPGRFSGRQFSNSRSEMNVSTLELGDSALYLCASSLVAEPYNEQFFGPGTRLTVL.